This T cell receptor (beta chain) is drawn from a study of human T cells and chemical hapten exposure. About the research overall: Application of 0.01% DPC to the upper back was done by patch test, with a reading at 6 days.

General study points: Once DPC sensitization occurred, TCRs above 1 in 1000 frequency showed no change.

There are a few counts of this clonotype. The antigen remains unidentified. Single cDNA molecules in the library carried unique molecular identifiers attached during preparation. TCRdb re-called the RACE reads through MiXCR, storing one row per CDR3 protein. The sample lists fewer than 150,000 distinct CDR3 sequences; roughly an eighth were seen once. Indicated time point: patch test 1, 2 weeks after DPC sensitization. Treatment noted: therapeutic diphenylcyclopropenone sensitization with weekly scalp DPC. Unfractionated whole blood served as the source for total RNA extraction. The sample was whole blood, taken in connection with sensitization to the hapten diphenylcyclopropenone (DPC). This clonotype originated in a young man with alopecia areata. Some clones in this sample may be carry-over from other donors' samples.

This chain's CDR3 is CASSFDRGRDGYTF. CDR3 bases: TGTGCCAGCAGCTTTGACAGGGGGCGAGATGGCTACACCTTC. The chain uses TRBV7-2 and TRBJ1-2, with 10 nucleotides matching TRBD1. The trim removed 3 bases at V and 6 bases at J, leaving 4 bases unmatched. Germline V CDR1 and CDR2: SGHTA, FQGNSA. This CDR3 contains 14 residues.